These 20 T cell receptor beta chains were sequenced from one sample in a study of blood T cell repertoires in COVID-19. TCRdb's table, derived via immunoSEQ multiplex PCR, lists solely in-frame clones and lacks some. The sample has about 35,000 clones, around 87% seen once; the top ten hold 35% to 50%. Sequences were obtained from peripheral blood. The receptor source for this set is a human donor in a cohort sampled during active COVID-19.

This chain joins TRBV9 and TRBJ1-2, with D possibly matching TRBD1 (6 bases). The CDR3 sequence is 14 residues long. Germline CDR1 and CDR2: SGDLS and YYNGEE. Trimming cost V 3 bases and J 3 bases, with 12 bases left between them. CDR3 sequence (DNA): TGTGCCAGCAGCGGAAAACAGGGACACTATGGCTACACCTTC. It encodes CASSGKQGHYGYTF.

The CDR3 loop reads CARRGDENTEAFF. CDR3 in DNA: TGTGCCAGAAGAGGGGATGAGAACACTGAAGCTTTCTTT. The chain employs TRBV5-3 and TRBJ1-1; D possibly corresponds to TRBD1 (5 bases). TRBV5-3 is reported as an ORF; its role is uncertain. The length of the CDR3 is 13 residues. Trimming stripped 5 bases from V and 1 base from J, with 9 bases between.

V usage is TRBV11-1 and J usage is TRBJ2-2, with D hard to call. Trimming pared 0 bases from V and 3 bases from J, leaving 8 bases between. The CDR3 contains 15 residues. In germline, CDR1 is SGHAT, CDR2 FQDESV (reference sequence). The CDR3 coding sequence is TGTGCCAGCAGCTTAGCCGGTATTGACACCGGGGAGCTGTTTTTT. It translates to CASSLAGIDTGELFF.

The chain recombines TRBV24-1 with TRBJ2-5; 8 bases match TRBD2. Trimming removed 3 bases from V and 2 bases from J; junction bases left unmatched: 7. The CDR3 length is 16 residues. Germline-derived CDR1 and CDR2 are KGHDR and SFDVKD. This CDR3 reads CATSDSLAGFQETQYF. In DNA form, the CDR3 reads TGTGCCACCAGTGATAGTTTAGCGGGGTTTCAAGAGACCCAGTACTTC.

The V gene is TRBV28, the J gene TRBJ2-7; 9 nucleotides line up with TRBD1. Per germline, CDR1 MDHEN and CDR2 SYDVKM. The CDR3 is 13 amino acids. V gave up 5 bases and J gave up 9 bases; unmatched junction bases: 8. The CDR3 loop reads CASSPGQGIGQYF. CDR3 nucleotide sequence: TGTGCCAGCAGTCCGGGACAGGGAATAGGGCAGTACTTC.

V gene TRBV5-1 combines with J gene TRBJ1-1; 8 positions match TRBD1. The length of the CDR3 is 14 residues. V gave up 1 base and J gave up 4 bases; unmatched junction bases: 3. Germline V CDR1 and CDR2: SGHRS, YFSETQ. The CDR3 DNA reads TGCGCCAGCAGCTTGATAGGACAGGGCACTGAAGCTTTCTTT. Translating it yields CASSLIGQGTEAFF. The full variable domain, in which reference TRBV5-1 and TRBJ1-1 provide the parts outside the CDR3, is KAGVTQTPRYLIKTRGQQVTLSCSPISGHRSVSWYQQTPGQGLQFLFEYFSETQRNKGNFPGRFSGRQFSNSRSEMNVSTLELGDSALYLCASSLIGQGTEAFFGQGTRLTVV.

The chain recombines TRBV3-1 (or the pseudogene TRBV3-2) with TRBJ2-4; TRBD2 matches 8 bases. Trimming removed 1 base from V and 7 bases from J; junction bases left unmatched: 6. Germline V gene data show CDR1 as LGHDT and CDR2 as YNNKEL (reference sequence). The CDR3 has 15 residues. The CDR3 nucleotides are TGTGCCAGCAGCCAAGGGTCGGGGGGGCAGAACATTCAGTACTTC. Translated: CASSQGSGGQNIQYF.

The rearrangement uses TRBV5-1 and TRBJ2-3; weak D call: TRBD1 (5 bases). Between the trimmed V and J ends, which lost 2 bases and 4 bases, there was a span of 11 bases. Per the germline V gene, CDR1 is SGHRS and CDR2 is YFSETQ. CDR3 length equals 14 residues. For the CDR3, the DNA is TGCGCCAGCAGCTTCCGCAGGGCTGCAGATACGCAGTATTTT. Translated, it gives CASSFRRAADTQYF.

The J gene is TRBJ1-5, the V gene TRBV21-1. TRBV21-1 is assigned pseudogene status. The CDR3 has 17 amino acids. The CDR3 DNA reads TGTGCCAGCAGCAAAGCGCTCGGGAGGGAAAGCAATCAGCCCCAGCATTTT. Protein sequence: CASSKALGRESNQPQHF.

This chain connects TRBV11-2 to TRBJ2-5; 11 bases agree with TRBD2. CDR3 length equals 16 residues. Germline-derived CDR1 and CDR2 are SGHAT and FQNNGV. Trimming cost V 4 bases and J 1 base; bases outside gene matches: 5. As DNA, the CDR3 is TGTGCCAGCAGCTGGCCGGGACTAGCGGTCCAAGAGACCCAGTACTTC. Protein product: CASSWPGLAVQETQYF.

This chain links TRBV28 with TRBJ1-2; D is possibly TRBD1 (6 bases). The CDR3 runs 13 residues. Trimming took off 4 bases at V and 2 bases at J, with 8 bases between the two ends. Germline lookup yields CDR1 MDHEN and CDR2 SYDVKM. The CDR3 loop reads CASSSGQNYGYTF. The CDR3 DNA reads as TGTGCCAGCAGTTCGGGACAAAACTATGGCTACACCTTC.

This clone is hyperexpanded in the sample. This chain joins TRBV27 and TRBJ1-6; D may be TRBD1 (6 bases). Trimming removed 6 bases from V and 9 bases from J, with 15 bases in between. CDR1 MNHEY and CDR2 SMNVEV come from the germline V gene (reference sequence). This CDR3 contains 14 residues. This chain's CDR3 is CASSRTGSSSPLHF. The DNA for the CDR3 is TGTGCCAGCAGCAGAACAGGGTCTAGTTCACCCCTCCACTTT.

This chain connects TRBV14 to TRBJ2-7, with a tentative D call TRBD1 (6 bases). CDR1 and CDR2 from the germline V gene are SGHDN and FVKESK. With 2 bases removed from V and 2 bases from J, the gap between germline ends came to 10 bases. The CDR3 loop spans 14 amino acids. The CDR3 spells CASSQYTGTYEQYF. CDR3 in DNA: TGTGCCAGCAGCCAATATACAGGGACCTACGAGCAGTACTTC.

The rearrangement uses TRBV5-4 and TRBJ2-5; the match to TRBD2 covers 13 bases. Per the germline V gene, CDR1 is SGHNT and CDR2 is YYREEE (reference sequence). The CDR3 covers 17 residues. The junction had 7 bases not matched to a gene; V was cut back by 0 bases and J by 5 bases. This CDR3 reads CASSLAGTSGALETQYF. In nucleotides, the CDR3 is TGTGCCAGCAGCTTGGCCGGGACTAGCGGGGCCCTGGAGACCCAGTACTTC.

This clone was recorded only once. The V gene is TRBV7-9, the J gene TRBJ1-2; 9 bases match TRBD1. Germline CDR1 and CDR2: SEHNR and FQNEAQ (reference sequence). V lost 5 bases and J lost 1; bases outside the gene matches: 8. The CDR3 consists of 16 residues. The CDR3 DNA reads TGTGCCAGCAGCACCCGGGACAGGGCGTATAACTATGGCTACACCTTC. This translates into CASSTRDRAYNYGYTF.

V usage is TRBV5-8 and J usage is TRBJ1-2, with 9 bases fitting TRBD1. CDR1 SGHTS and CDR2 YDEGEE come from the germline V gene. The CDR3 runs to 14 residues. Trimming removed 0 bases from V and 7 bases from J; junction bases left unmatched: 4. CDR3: CASSLAGGQGGYTF. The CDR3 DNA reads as TGTGCCAGCAGCTTGGCGGGGGGACAGGGTGGCTACACCTTC.

The CDR3 DNA sequence: TGTGCCAGCTCACCACCCTCCAGCACAGATACGCAGTATTTT. Its translation: CASSPPSSTDTQYF. The rearrangement uses TRBV18 and TRBJ2-3; D is uncertain. The CDR3 covers 14 residues. Germline V gene lookup returns CDR1 KGHSH and CDR2 LQKENI. V was clipped by 0 bases and J by 0 bases, with 4 bases between them.

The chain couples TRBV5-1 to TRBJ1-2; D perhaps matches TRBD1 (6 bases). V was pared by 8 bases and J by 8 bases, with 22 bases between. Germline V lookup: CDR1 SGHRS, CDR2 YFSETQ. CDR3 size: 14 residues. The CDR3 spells CASSDSGVSKGYTF. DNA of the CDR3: TGCGCCAGTTCAGACTCAGGGGTCAGTAAGGGCTACACCTTC.

The CDR3 protein is CASSRDREGETQYF. In DNA form, the CDR3 reads TGTGCCAGCAGTCGGGACAGGGAGGGGGAGACCCAGTACTTC. The chain has TRBV6-5 and TRBJ2-5; 9 bases agree with TRBD1. V lost 5 bases and J lost 5; bases outside the gene matches: 6. Germline CDR1 and CDR2: MNHEY and SVGAGI. CDR3 length: 14 amino acids.

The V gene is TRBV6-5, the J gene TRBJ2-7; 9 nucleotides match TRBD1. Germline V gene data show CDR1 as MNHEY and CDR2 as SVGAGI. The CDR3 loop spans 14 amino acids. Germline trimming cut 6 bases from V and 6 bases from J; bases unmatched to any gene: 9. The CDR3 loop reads CASRSGTGSAEQYF. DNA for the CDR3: TGTGCCAGCAGGTCCGGGACAGGGTCCGCCGAGCAGTACTTC.